This T cell receptor beta chain was sequenced for a study of molecular identifiers for immune sequencing clone quantification. Study in general: With replicates, the RNA of about 21,000 or 97,000 naive CD8 cells was split five ways and four were sequenced. Study-level results: Sizes of highly expanded clones could be underestimated through identical TCRs sharing a barcode. Clones exceeding 20 RNA copies carried over 98% of effector molecules but under 1% of naive-cell molecules. Spiked Jurkat TCR RNA equal to one cell could reportedly be picked out among some 1 million naive cells.

This CDR3 spans 13 amino acids. Trimming shortened V by 7 bases and J by 5 bases, and 12 bases separated the two germline ends. Germline V gene sequence: CDR1 SGHAT, CDR2 FQNNGV. This clonotype has ten or more counts. Its cognate antigen is unknown. In TCRdb, the PCR reads were re-called with MiXCR into one record per CDR3 protein. The profile shows 300,000 to 400,000 distinct CDR3 sequences, about a fifth of them singletons. The chain couples TRBV11-2 to TRBJ2-1; D is undetermined. The receptor comes from a human donor in good health. Some libraries in this study had Jurkat cell RNA spiked in. Sequenced sample: naive CD8+ T cells from blood, with Jurkat cell RNA spiked in. Subset defined: FACS-sorted CD8+CD4-CCR7+CD45RA+ naive T cells. The DNA of the CDR3 is TGTGCCAGCACTAAAGGAATTAACAATGAGCAGTTCTTC. This sequence encodes CASTKGINNEQFF.